Each of the 5 T cell receptor beta chains below was sequenced from the same sample in a study of shared clonotypes between healthy human individuals. Libraries were prepared by immunoSEQ multiplex PCR; TCRdb keeps only in-frame clonotypes and omits some of them. The sample holds 2 million to 3 million clones, approximately 90% seen once. Specimen: naive CD4+ T cells sorted from blood. As to subset: CD45RA+ positively selected. The receptors were gathered from a man aged 18 to 35 in good health.

This chain uses TRBV6-1 with TRBJ2-5, with 7 bases fitting TRBD1. The CDR3 length is 15 residues. The ends lost 8 bases at V and 2 bases at J; junction bases unmatched: 11. Germline V CDR1 and CDR2: MNHNS, SASEGT. In DNA, the CDR3 is TGTGCCAGCTCCACTGACAGGGCTGGACAAGAGACCCAGTACTTC. It encodes CASSTDRAGQETQYF.

This chain links TRBV11-2 with TRBJ2-3, with TRBD1 matching 7 bases. V was clipped by 5 bases and J by 6 bases; unmatched bases: 14. The length of the CDR3 is 16 residues. Germline CDR1 is SGHAT and CDR2 is FQNNGV. The DNA of the CDR3 is TGTGCCAGCAGCCAGCCCGGGACAGAGCTTTGGGATACGCAGTATTTT. It specifies CASSQPGTELWDTQYF.

The rearrangement joins TRBV5-1 to TRBJ2-3; 12 nucleotides align to TRBD2. Germline V gene sequence: CDR1 SGHRS, CDR2 YFSETQ. Trimming removed 3 bases from V and 0 bases from J; junction bases left unmatched: 14. This CDR3 region has 20 residues. In DNA form, the CDR3 reads TGCGCCAGCAGCTCCTTACCTACTAGCGGGGGGATTACTAGCACAGATACGCAGTATTTT. It codes for CASSSLPTSGGITSTDTQYF.

The rearrangement links TRBV19 to TRBJ2-7, with 9 bases aligning to TRBD1. Germline assignment: CDR1 LNHDA and CDR2 SQIVND (reference sequence). The ends lost 3 bases at V and 3 bases at J; junction bases unmatched: 9. CDR3 length equals 16 residues. The CDR3 region has the DNA TGTGCCAGTAGTATCCTACCGGGACAGGGAGGCTACGAGCAGTACTTC. It is translated as CASSILPGQGGYEQYF. The variable domain in full, completed from reference TRBV19 and TRBJ2-7, reads DGGITQSPKYLFRKEGQNVTLSCEQNLNHDAMYWYRQDPGQGLRLIYYSQIVNDFQKGDIAEGYSVSREKKESFPLTVTSAQKNPTAFYLCASSILPGQGGYEQYFGPGTRLTVT.

The rearrangement links TRBV30 to TRBJ2-2, with D unresolved. With 7 bases removed from V and 1 base from J, the gap between germline ends came to 7 bases. The germline CDR1 and CDR2 sequences are GTSNPN and SVGIG (reference sequence). The CDR3 loop spans 12 amino acids. CDR3: CAFDLNTGELFF. In DNA, the CDR3 is TGTGCCTTCGATTTGAACACCGGGGAGCTGTTTTTT.